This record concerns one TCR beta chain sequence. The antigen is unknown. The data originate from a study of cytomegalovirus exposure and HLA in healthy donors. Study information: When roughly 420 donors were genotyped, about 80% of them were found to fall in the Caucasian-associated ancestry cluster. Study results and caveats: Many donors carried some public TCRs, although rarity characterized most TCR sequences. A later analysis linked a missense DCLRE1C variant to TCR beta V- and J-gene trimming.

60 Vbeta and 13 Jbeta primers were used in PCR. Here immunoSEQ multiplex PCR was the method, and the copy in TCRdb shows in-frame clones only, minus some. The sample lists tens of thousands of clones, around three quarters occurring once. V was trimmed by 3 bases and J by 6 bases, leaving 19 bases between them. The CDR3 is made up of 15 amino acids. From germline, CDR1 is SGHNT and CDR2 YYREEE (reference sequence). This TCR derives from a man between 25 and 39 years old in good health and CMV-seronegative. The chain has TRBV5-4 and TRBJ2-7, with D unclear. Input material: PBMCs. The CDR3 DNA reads TGTGCCAGCAGCTCGCACCGATCCGGTCCGAGCGAGCAGTACTTC. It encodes CASSSHRSGPSEQYF.